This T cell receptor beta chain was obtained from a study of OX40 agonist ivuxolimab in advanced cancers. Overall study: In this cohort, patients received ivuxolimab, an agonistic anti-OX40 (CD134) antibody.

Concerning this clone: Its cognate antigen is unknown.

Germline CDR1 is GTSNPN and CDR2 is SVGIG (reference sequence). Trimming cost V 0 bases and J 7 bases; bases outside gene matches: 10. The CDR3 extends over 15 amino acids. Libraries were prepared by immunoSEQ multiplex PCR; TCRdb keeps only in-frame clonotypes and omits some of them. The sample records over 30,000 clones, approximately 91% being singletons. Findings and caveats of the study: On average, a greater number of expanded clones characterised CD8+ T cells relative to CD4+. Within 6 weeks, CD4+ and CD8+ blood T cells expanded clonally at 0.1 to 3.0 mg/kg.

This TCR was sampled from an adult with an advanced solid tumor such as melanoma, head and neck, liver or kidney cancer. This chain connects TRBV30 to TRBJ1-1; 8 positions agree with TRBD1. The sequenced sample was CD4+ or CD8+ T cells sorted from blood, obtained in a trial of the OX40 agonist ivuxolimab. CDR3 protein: CAWSVRQGNLNEAFF. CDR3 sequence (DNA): TGTGCCTGGAGTGTACGACAGGGGAATTTAAATGAAGCTTTCTTT.